This T cell receptor (beta chain) was recovered during a study of cytomegalovirus exposure and HLA in healthy donors. The PCR made use of 60 Vbeta and 13 Jbeta primers. Profiling relied on immunoSEQ multiplex PCR, and the TCRdb table lists in-frame clones only, not all of them. The sample has approximately 150,000 clones, roughly 76% seen once. Study conclusions and caveats: Because they were indistinguishable, some V segments, including TRBV6-2 and TRBV6-3, were excluded. Per a later analysis, 15,000 to 20,000 TCR beta sequences showed association with HLA alleles at 0.05 false discovery rate. Researchers reported in a later analysis that a missense DCLRE1C variant was tied to TCR beta V- and J-gene trimming.

The junction had 5 bases not matched to a gene; V was cut back by 2 bases and J by 8 bases. This CDR3 has 14 amino acids. Germline CDR1 and CDR2: SSHAT and FNYEAQ (reference sequence). Donors were nominally healthy when sampled, though unrecorded immune exposures were likely. In the case of this clone: Its antigen is as yet unknown.

The genes are TRBV7-7 and TRBJ2-1, with 8 bases aligning to TRBD1. Sequenced input: PBMCs. The receptor was derived from a woman under 40 in good health and CMV-seronegative. The CDR3: CASSLTGGGYEQFF. CDR3 coding DNA: TGTGCCAGCAGCTTAACAGGGGGAGGCTATGAGCAGTTCTTC.